This entry is about one T cell receptor beta chain. These data originate in a study of blood T cell repertoires in COVID-19. Study as a whole: Specimens from acute and convalescent COVID-19 originated in the United States, Italy and Spain. Nucleic acid was either cDNA or gDNA, and it came from T cells, B-cell-depleted T cells, or PBMCs.

Clones were sequenced by immunoSEQ multiplex PCR, and TCRdb holds only the in-frame ones, with some missing. The sample holds around 210,000 clones, approximately 86% seen once. CDR3 length: 14 residues. The germline V gene encodes CDR1 MNHEY and CDR2 SVGEGT. The J segment lost 6 bases and the V segment lost 6 bases, leaving 8 bases of the junction unmatched. Followed over time, Seattle patients had been enrolled while infection was active. The chain employs TRBV6-2 or TRBV6-3 and TRBJ2-4; 7 positions agree with TRBD1. Material for sequencing was peripheral blood. This receptor was taken from a man in his 60s with COVID-19, enrolled during active disease. CDR3 region: CASSTGDRVNIQYF. CDR3 DNA: TGTGCCAGCAGCACCGGGGACAGAGTAAACATTCAGTACTTC.